This TCR beta chain was sequenced for a study of blood T cell repertoires in COVID-19. Study as a whole: T cells, B-cell-depleted T cells, or PBMCs supplied cDNA or gDNA.

TCRdb keeps only in-frame clones here, not all; method: immunoSEQ multiplex PCR. The data contain some 220,000 clones, about four fifths of them singletons. V shed 0 bases and J shed 6 bases, with 11 bases lying between them. Germline CDR1 is MNHEY and CDR2 is SVGAGI. There are 14 residues in the CDR3. This clonotype originated in a man aged 50-60 years with acute or convalescent COVID-19. The sample comprised peripheral blood. The J gene is TRBJ1-1, the V gene TRBV6-5, with unresolved D. The CDR3 bases are TGTGCCAGCAGTTACTCGTCCGGGAGGGCTGAAGCTTTCTTT. The encoded protein is CASSYSSGRAEAFF.